This T cell receptor beta chain was captured by sequencing in a study of Graves' ophthalmopathy and Graves' hyperthyroidism. Hyperthyroidism qualified as stable when ophthalmopathy did not develop within 18 months of follow-up. PBMCs were isolated by Ficoll-Paque density gradient centrifugation, using about 9.5 ml of fresh peripheral blood as the starting material. Findings of the study overall: Blood was where most expanded thyroid clonotypes above 0.001 frequency also turned up.

Germline V gives CDR1 MDHEN, CDR2 SYDVKM. Trimming left V 0 bases short and J 4 bases short, with 10 bases between. This CDR3 has 15 amino acids. As the template, RNA transcripts were used to amplify TCR beta CDR3 regions. RT-PCR with HTBI primers came first, then second-round multiplex PCR. TCRdb re-analysed the multiplex PCR reads in MiXCR, keeping a single row per CDR3 protein. Of about 400,000 distinct CDR3 sequences in the sample, 20% to 25% were seen once. At least ten counts were recorded for this clonotype. Its specificity is not known. The sequenced sample was peripheral blood. This TCR came from a woman aged 18-30 years with stable Graves' hyperthyroidism. The chain carries TRBV28 and TRBJ1-5; D not resolved. The CDR3 sequence: CASSLWLQANQPQHF. The CDR3 bases are TGTGCCAGCAGTTTATGGTTGCAGGCGAATCAGCCCCAGCATTTT.